A single sample is the source of the 29 T cell receptor beta chains below, sequenced in a study of beta chain features in type 1 diabetes. Broader study findings: Type 1 diabetes patients had TCRB CDR3s that were shorter (moderately but significantly so) in all four CD4+ subsets.

These receptors are not linked to any known antigen. Sequencing targeted expressed TCRB transcripts, as all isolated RNA had been reverse transcribed. The method was immunoSEQ multiplex PCR; TCRdb's version includes in-frame clones alone and lacks a portion of them. Of 630,000 or so clones listed, over 12% were seen once; the top ten hold just under 0.04%. Sequenced: naive CD4+ T cells from blood. The receptors derive from a man between 18 and 29 years old with type 1 diabetes.

CDR3 amino acids: CSAQPYYGYTF. The CDR3, as DNA: TGCAGTGCCCAGCCTTATTACGGCTACACCTTC. The chain is built from TRBV20-1 and TRBJ1-2; D call uncertain. This CDR3 is built from 11 residues. Between the trimmed V and J ends, which lost 6 bases and 8 bases, there was a span of 13 bases. Germline CDR1 and CDR2: DFQATT and SNEGSKA (reference sequence).

The CDR3 sequence: CASSPRTGQPQHF. CDR3 bases: TGTGCCAGCAGCCCACGGACGGGTCAGCCCCAGCATTTT. V is TRBV7-9 and J is TRBJ1-5; D gene unclear. V lost 5 bases to trimming and J lost 6 bases, with 11 bases between them. CDR3 length: 13 residues. The germline V gene has CDR1 SEHNR and CDR2 FQNEAQ (reference sequence).

The chain recombines TRBV6-6 with TRBJ2-3, with TRBD2 as a possible D gene (6 bases). CDR3 size: 14 residues. Germline assignment: CDR1 MNHNY and CDR2 SVGAGI (reference sequence). V was pared by 8 bases and J by 6 bases, with 18 bases between. CDR3 DNA: TGTGCCAGCTCACTAGGCGGGGATAGGGATACGCAGTATTTT. Residues: CASSLGGDRDTQYF.

This clone has more than one count but fewer than ten. This chain joins TRBV6-5 and TRBJ2-2; tentatively, D is TRBD1 or TRBD2 (6 bases each). The CDR3 loop spans 15 amino acids. The germline gives CDR1 MNHEY, CDR2 SVGAGI. V was cut by 1 base and J by 5 bases, with 11 bases left in between. The CDR3 is CASSYWGARTGELFF. The CDR3, as DNA: TGTGCCAGCAGTTACTGGGGGGCGCGAACCGGGGAGCTGTTTTTT.

J is TRBJ2-5 and V is TRBV9; D perhaps matches TRBD2 (6 bases). CDR3 length equals 17 residues. Germline V gives CDR1 SGDLS, CDR2 YYNGEE. V lost 2 bases to trimming and J lost 0 bases, with 17 bases between them. The CDR3 bases are TGTGCCAGCAGCGTCCGCCCGGGGGTGGGGTACCAAGAGACCCAGTACTTC. Amino acid sequence: CASSVRPGVGYQETQYF.

The table lists this clone with a few counts. The rearrangement links TRBV4-3 to TRBJ1-2, with D perhaps matching TRBD1 (5 bases). The CDR3 covers 15 residues. Germline-derived CDR1 and CDR2 are LGHNA and YSLEER. The V and J ends lost 0 bases and 7 bases respectively, with 15 bases between them. The CDR3 reads CASSQEVGRYSGYTF. CDR3 nucleotides: TGCGCCAGCAGCCAAGAGGTGGGGCGATACAGTGGCTACACCTTC.

This clone has just a few counts. J is TRBJ2-1 and V is TRBV25-1, with D perhaps matching TRBD1 or TRBD2 (5 bases each). The CDR3 has 14 residues. V was shortened by 4 bases and J by 12 bases, with 19 bases between the two germline ends. Germline V gives CDR1 MGHDK, CDR2 SYGVNS. The CDR3 DNA follows: TGTGCCAGCAGTGGCGGGCTGGGGGACCGGCTGCAGTTCTTC. It encodes CASSGGLGDRLQFF.

This rearrangement joins TRBV30 to TRBJ1-4; a possible D gene is TRBD1 (5 bases). CDR3 size: 13 residues. Germline CDR1 and CDR2: GTSNPN and SVGIG (reference sequence). Trimming took 3 bases from V and 5 from J, leaving 10 bases between them. CDR3 amino acids: CAWSGRGNEKLFF. DNA of the CDR3: TGTGCCTGGAGCGGGCGGGGGAATGAAAAACTGTTTTTT. Full variable domain (missing parts from reference TRBV30 and TRBJ1-4): SQTIHQWPATLVQPVGSPLSLECTVEGTSNPNLYWYRQAAGRGLQLLFYSVGIGQISSEVPQNLSASRPQDRQFILSSKKLLLSDSGFYLCAWSGRGNEKLFFGSGTQLSVL.

This clone was recorded once. The genes are TRBV2 and TRBJ2-2; D gene ambiguous. V lost 8 bases and J 3 bases, leaving 13 bases between the germline ends. This CDR3 region has 14 residues. The V gene's germline CDR1 is SNHLY and CDR2 FYNNEI. CDR3 amino acids: CASEAGPHTGELFF. The CDR3, as DNA: TGTGCCAGCGAAGCCGGACCGCACACCGGGGAGCTGTTTTTT.

The chain is built from TRBV6-1 and TRBJ2-5, with 13 bases fitting TRBD2. Germline CDR1 reads MNHNS; CDR2 reads SASEGT. V lost 5 bases to trimming and J lost 5 bases; unmatched junction nucleotides: 5. The CDR3 has 15 amino acids. The DNA for the CDR3 is TGTGCCAGCAGTCTTGGACTAGCGGGAGTTGAGACCCAGTACTTC. This sequence encodes CASSLGLAGVETQYF.

This clone was observed a handful of times. The chain joins TRBV7-9 to TRBJ2-3; D call uncertain. The length of the CDR3 is 15 residues. The V end lost 3 bases, the J end lost 0 bases, and 10 bases lay between the germline ends. The germline CDR1 and CDR2 sequences are SEHNR and FQNEAQ (reference sequence). In DNA form, the CDR3 reads TGTGCCAGCAGCTTCTTTCCCTCTAGCACAGATACGCAGTATTTT. Translated, it gives CASSFFPSSTDTQYF.

Only a few counts were recorded for this clone. The CDR3 spells CAWSPGHHGTYEQYF. Here the CDR3 DNA reads TGTGCCTGGAGTCCCGGCCACCATGGGACCTACGAGCAGTACTTC. This chain links TRBV30 with TRBJ2-7; no reliable D call. V was cut by 2 bases and J by 2 bases, with 16 bases left in between. Germline CDR1 reads GTSNPN; CDR2 reads SVGIG (reference sequence). This CDR3 comprises 15 residues.

This clone was counted only a few times. This chain connects TRBV30 to TRBJ1-2; D is undetermined. Germline values: CDR1 GTSNPN, CDR2 SVGIG (reference sequence). The CDR3 loop spans 12 amino acids. V dropped 6 bases and J dropped 8 bases, with 16 bases sitting between them. CDR3 bases: TGTGCCTGTAGGGATTCGCGGGCGGGCTACACCTTC. Protein sequence: CACRDSRAGYTF.

Of note for this clone: This specimen includes other DNA sequences encoding the same CDR3. The chain carries TRBV7-2 and TRBJ2-7; no definite D call. V was pared by 4 bases and J by 4 bases, with 8 bases between. This CDR3 region has 12 residues. The germline CDR1 and CDR2 sequences are SGHTA and FQGNSA. Written as DNA, the CDR3 is TGTGCCAGCAGCTCTCAAGGTTACGAGCAGTACTTC. It specifies CASSSQGYEQYF.

A few counts support this clone. The CDR3 DNA reads as TGTGCCAGCAGCTTAATCGGGCCCTGGGATGAGCAGTTCTTC. Translated: CASSLIGPWDEQFF. The chain couples TRBV7-9 to TRBJ2-1; D unresolved. Trimming took 2 bases from V and 8 from J, leaving 13 bases between them. The CDR3 sequence is 14 residues long. Germline V lookup: CDR1 SEHNR, CDR2 FQNEAQ (reference sequence).

Only a few counts were recorded for this clone. CDR3 nucleotide sequence: TGTGCCAGCAGTCGGACGGATAGCAATCAGCCCCAGCATTTT. The encoded protein is CASSRTDSNQPQHF. The genes are TRBV2 and TRBJ1-5; D is unresolved. V lost 5 bases to trimming and J lost 0 bases, with 8 bases between them. The length of the CDR3 is 14 residues. CDR1 and CDR2 (germline): SNHLY, FYNNEI.

This chain uses TRBV29-1 with TRBJ1-2; D is unresolved. CDR1 is SQVTM, CDR2 ANQGSEA, per germline. The CDR3 runs to 12 residues. V was trimmed by 5 bases and J by 2 bases, leaving 9 bases between them. CDR3 protein: CSVLPGNYGYTF. As DNA, the CDR3 is TGCAGCGTTCTCCCAGGAAACTATGGCTACACCTTC.

The genes are TRBV5-4 and TRBJ2-2; 8 nucleotides agree with TRBD2. J lost 0 bases, V lost 0 bases, and 1 base had no gene match. This CDR3 region has 16 residues. The germline V gene encodes CDR1 SGHNT and CDR2 YYREEE (reference sequence). In DNA, the CDR3 is TGTGCCAGCAGCTTGGTAGCGGGGACGAACACCGGGGAGCTGTTTTTT. This encodes CASSLVAGTNTGELFF.

Here the CDR3 reads CASSRASANTGELFF. The CDR3 nucleotides read TGTGCCAGCAGCCGGGCCTCCGCGAACACCGGGGAGCTGTTTTTT. V and J are TRBV7-2 and TRBJ2-2; D not certain. Trimming pared 5 bases from V and 0 bases from J, leaving 10 bases between. CDR1 and CDR2 from the germline V gene are SGHTA and FQGNSA. The CDR3 is 15 residues long.

This clone was picked up a small number of times. The CDR3 DNA follows: TGTGCCAGCAGCCCAGGGGGCCTTAACAATGAGCAGTTCTTC. This codes for CASSPGGLNNEQFF. The genes are TRBV11-2 and TRBJ2-1, with 8 nucleotides matching TRBD1. The V and J ends lost 5 bases and 5 bases, in that order; junction bases with no gene match: 5. Germline V gene lookup returns CDR1 SGHAT and CDR2 FQNNGV. The CDR3 extends over 14 amino acids. The entire variable domain, with the rest obtained from reference TRBV11-2 and TRBJ2-1, is as follows: EAGVAQSPRYKIIEKRQSVAFWCNPISGHATLYWYQQILGQGPKLLIQFQNNGVVDDSQLPKDRFSAERLKGVDSTLKIQPAKLEDSAVYLCASSPGGLNNEQFFGPGTRLTVL.

This clone occurred a few times. The junction differs from germline at one of its ends, possibly a read error. This sequence joins TRBV5-1 and TRBJ2-2; TRBD2 agrees at 7 bases. CDR1 is SGHRS, CDR2 YFSETQ, per germline. The CDR3 runs to 15 residues. The CDR3 DNA reads TGCGCCAGCAGCTTGGAACTAGCGAATACCGGGGAGCTGTTTTTT. It is translated as CASSLELANTGELFF. Looking up the rest from reference TRBV5-1 and TRBJ2-2 gives the full variable domain: KAGVTQTPRYLIKTRGQQVTLSCSPISGHRSVSWYQQTPGQGLQFLFEYFSETQRNKGNFPGRFSGRQFSNSRSEMNVSTLELGDSALYLCASSLELANTGELFFGEGSRLTVL.

The sample holds a few counts of this clone. The CDR3 DNA is TGTGCCAGCACCGAGTCTAGCACTGAAGCTTTCTTT. Encoded protein: CASTESSTEAFF. The chain couples TRBV6-1 to TRBJ1-1, with D unclear. V gave up 7 bases and J gave up 4 bases, with 10 bases separating them. The CDR3 extends over 12 amino acids. CDR1 is MNHNS, CDR2 SASEGT, per germline.

This clone has only a few counts. The same CDR3 arises from other DNA sequences in this sample as well. This chain connects TRBV7-9 to TRBJ2-1; TRBD2 aligns across 7 bases. Germline CDR1 reads SEHNR; CDR2 reads FQNEAQ (reference sequence). The CDR3 has 13 amino acids. J gave up 4 bases and V 5 bases, and 2 bases lay outside the gene matches. The CDR3 DNA is TGTGCCAGCAGCCCGGGGGGTTACAATGAGCAGTTCTTC. Translation: CASSPGGYNEQFF.

The J gene is TRBJ1-1, the V gene TRBV7-6; D gene uncertain. The CDR3 contains 15 residues. V lost 2 bases to trimming and J lost 4 bases, with 14 bases between them. The germline CDR1 and CDR2 sequences are SGHVS and FNYEAQ. CDR3 nucleotide sequence: TGTGCCAGCAGCTTAACCGATTGGAGGGCCACTGAAGCTTTCTTT. It translates to CASSLTDWRATEAFF.

The CDR3 DNA is TGCGCCAGCAGCCAAGGTGGGGAGGTAACCAAAAACATTCAGTACTTC. Encoded protein: CASSQGGEVTKNIQYF. The rearrangement links TRBV4-3 to TRBJ2-4; D possibly corresponds to TRBD2 (6 bases). CDR1 LGHNA and CDR2 YSLEER come from the germline V gene. The CDR3 is made up of 16 amino acids. The ends were cut back, 1 base at V and 2 bases at J, with 12 bases in the middle.

This chain joins TRBV6-1 and TRBJ2-3, with TRBD2 matching over 7 bases. Losses at the gene ends were 6 bases for V and 2 bases for J; bases not matched to a gene: 8. CDR3 length: 15 residues. The germline gives CDR1 MNHNS, CDR2 SASEGT. The CDR3 protein is CASRTLADPTDTQYF. CDR3 DNA sequence: TGTGCCAGCAGGACGCTAGCGGATCCCACAGATACGCAGTATTTT.

This clone was detected a few times. This chain links TRBV5-1 with TRBJ1-1; TRBD1 is a possible D gene (5 bases). CDR1 and CDR2 (germline): SGHRS, YFSETQ. V was shortened by 4 bases and J by 4 bases, with 14 bases between the two germline ends. This CDR3 has 14 amino acids. CDR3 protein: CASSGAGYSTEAFF. In DNA, the CDR3 is TGCGCCAGCAGCGGTGCAGGGTATTCCACTGAAGCTTTCTTT.

The chain carries TRBV20-1 and TRBJ1-2; D is uncertain. The CDR3 extends over 11 amino acids. Trimming stripped 3 bases from V and 5 bases from J, with 7 bases between. Germline V gene sequence: CDR1 DFQATT, CDR2 SNEGSKA (reference sequence). CDR3 in amino acids: CSASVVYGYTF. The CDR3 nucleotides are TGCAGTGCTAGCGTCGTATATGGCTACACCTTC.

This clone appeared a few times. CDR3 in DNA: TGTGCCAGCAGTTCCCCGGGACAGGGGTACGAGCAGTACTTC. As protein: CASSSPGQGYEQYF. This chain connects TRBV28 to TRBJ2-7; 10 nucleotides align to TRBD1. CDR1 and CDR2 from the germline V gene are MDHEN and SYDVKM. This CDR3 is built from 14 residues. J was trimmed by 4 bases and V by 4 bases; bases with no gene match: 4.